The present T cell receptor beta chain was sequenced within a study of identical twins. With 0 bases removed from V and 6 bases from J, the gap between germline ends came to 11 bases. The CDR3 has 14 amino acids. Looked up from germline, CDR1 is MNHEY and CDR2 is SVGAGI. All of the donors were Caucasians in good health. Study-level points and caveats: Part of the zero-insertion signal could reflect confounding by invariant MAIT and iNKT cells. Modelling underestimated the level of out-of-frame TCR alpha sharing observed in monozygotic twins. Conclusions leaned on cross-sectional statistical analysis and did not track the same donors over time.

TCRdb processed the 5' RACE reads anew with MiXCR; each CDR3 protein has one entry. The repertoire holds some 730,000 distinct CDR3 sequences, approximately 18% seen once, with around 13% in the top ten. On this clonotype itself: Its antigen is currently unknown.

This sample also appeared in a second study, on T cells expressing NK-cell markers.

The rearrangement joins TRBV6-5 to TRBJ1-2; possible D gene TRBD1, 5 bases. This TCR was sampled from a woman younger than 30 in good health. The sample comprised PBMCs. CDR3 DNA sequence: TGTGCCAGCAGTTACTCCAGCCCCAGGGATGGCTACACCTTC. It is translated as CASSYSSPRDGYTF.